This T cell receptor (beta chain) appears in the sequencing data of a study of T-cell memory formation after mild COVID-19. Study at large: TCR clusters were mostly donor specific. Study-wide results and limits: The appearance of some responding clones in pre-infection memory suggested that cross-reactive memory joined. Whereas later expanders leaned CD4+, clones contracting day 15 to 85 showed a balanced CD4/CD8 makeup. Most CD4+ clones that shrank were in CM and EM, while CD8+ ones turned up in EMRA.

In the case of this clonotype: Antigen: not known.

TCRdb called the 5' RACE reads again in MiXCR, with one record for every CDR3 protein. The data show 280,000 or so distinct CDR3 sequences, around 8% seen once. There are 15 residues in the CDR3. Germline loops: CDR1 LGHDT, CDR2 YNNKEL (reference sequence). V dropped 4 bases and J dropped 5 bases, with 16 bases sitting between them. The receptor was derived from a man aged 18 to 30 who had mild COVID-19 (a few samples of this study predate the infection). Cell type and time point are not known. V gene TRBV3-1 combines with J gene TRBJ2-3; TRBD2 might be the D (6 bases). The material sequenced was PBMCs or a T cell subset sorted from them (not recorded which). Written as DNA, the CDR3 is TGTGCCAGCAGCCTCAGACTAGGCGGGATAGATACGCAGTATTTT. This sequence encodes CASSLRLGGIDTQYF.